This is a list of T cell receptor beta chains from one sample in a study of blood T cell repertoires in COVID-19. The assay was immunoSEQ multiplex PCR, and TCRdb's table has in-frame clones only and misses some. Of more than 400,000 clones detected, around 91% appear once; the ten largest clones hold less than 0.75%. Sequences were obtained from PBMCs or T cells enriched from blood (not recorded which). These receptors all stem from a man aged 18 to 29 who had recovered from COVID-19. CDR3s include the opening cysteine and the closing phenylalanine or tryptophan. A D gene is named only where the DNA matches it firmly. Part of the rows lack a size; the others show once, few, many or a class for expanded clones.

.	TRBV5-1	TRBJ1-3	.	TGCGCCAGCAGCTTAAGAGCCCCCTCTGGAAACACCATATATTTT	CASSLRAPSGNTIYF
.	TRBV5-6	TRBJ1-4	TRBD1	TGTGCCAGCAGCATTCGGGACAGGGGGCCAACTAATGAAAAACTGTTTTTT	CASSIRDRGPTNEKLFF
.	TRBV3-1/TRBV3-2	TRBJ1-4	TRBD1	TGTGCCAGCAGCCCCCGGACAGGGGGGAAACTGTTTTTT	CASSPRTGGKLFF
.	TRBV7-9	TRBJ1-4	.	TGTGCCAGCAGCGGGCTTGGCGATGAAAAACTGTTTTTT	CASSGLGDEKLFF
.	TRBV19	TRBJ2-5	TRBD2	TGTGCCAGTAGCGGCTGGCGGGAGGGGGAGACCCAGTACTTC	CASSGWREGETQYF
.	TRBV6-2/TRBV6-3	TRBJ2-7	TRBD1	TGTGCCAGCAGTTCCTCCGGGACAGGGGGCGAGCAGTACTTC	CASSSSGTGGEQYF
.	TRBV13	TRBJ1-2	TRBD1	TGTGCCAGCAGCCGTTCCGACCGGGACAGGGCCGAGCGTTCGGCTGGCTACACCTTC	CASSRSDRDRAERSAGYTF
.	TRBV2	TRBJ2-5	.	TGTGCCAGCAGTGACGAGCTAGAGACCCAGTACTTC	CASSDELETQYF
.	TRBV14	TRBJ1-2	.	TGTGCCAGCAGCCCGCCACCGGGAAGATATGGCTACACCTTC	CASSPPPGRYGYTF
.	TRBV6-5	TRBJ2-7	.	TGTGCCAGCAGTTTTGGCAGGGGTTACGAGCAGTACTTC	CASSFGRGYEQYF
.	TRBV9	TRBJ1-2	.	TGTGCCAGCAGCTTAGGGGGGGGGACCCCCTATGGCTACACCTTC	CASSLGGGTPYGYTF
.	TRBV19	TRBJ1-5	TRBD1	TGTGGGACAGGGTCCAATCAGCCCCAGCATTTT	CGTGSNQPQHF
.	TRBV5-4	TRBJ1-6	.	TGTGCCAGCAGCAAAGACGGACTCCTTAATTCACCCCTCCACTTT	CASSKDGLLNSPLHF
.	TRBV2	TRBJ2-1	TRBD2	TGTGCCAGCAGGGAACTAGCGATTGCCTACAATGAGCAGTTCTTC	CASRELAIAYNEQFF
.	TRBV28	TRBJ2-7	.	TGTGCCAGCAAGTCGGCGCAGGGCCTATACGAGGAGTACTTC	CASKSAQGLYEEYF
.	TRBV27	TRBJ1-6	TRBD1	TGTGCCAGCAGTTTAGGACAGGGAGGTAATTCACCCCTCCACTTT	CASSLGQGGNSPLHF
.	TRBV28	TRBJ2-7	.	TGTGCCAGCAGTTTTCGCGCGGGAAACTCCTACGAGCAGTACTTC	CASSFRAGNSYEQYF
few	TRBV6-5	TRBJ1-6	.	TGTGCCAGCAGTTACTGGACAGAGAATTCCCCCCTCCACTTT	CASSYWTENSPLHF
.	TRBV27	TRBJ2-1	TRBD1	TGTGCCAGCAGTTTAACATATCTTGACAGGGGGAGCAGTGAGCAGTTCTTC	CASSLTYLDRGSSEQFF
.	TRBV7-2	TRBJ2-2	TRBD1	TGTGCCAGCACCCAGGACAGGGTGGCCACCGGGGAGCTGTTTTTT	CASTQDRVATGELFF
.	TRBV9	TRBJ2-1	TRBD2	TGTGCCAGCAGCGTAGGTAGACTAGCGGGAGAAGGAGAGCAGTTCTTC	CASSVGRLAGEGEQFF
.	TRBV20-1	TRBJ2-2	TRBD2	TGCAGTGCCAGTACTAGCGTGACCGGGGAGCTGTTTTTT	CSASTSVTGELFF
once	TRBV11-2	TRBJ1-1	.	TGTGCCAGCAGCTTAGGGGCCCAGGGAGGCAACACTGGTGAAGCTTTCTTT	CASSLGAQGGNTGEAFF
few	TRBV7-9	TRBJ1-4	TRBD1	TGTGCCAGCAGCTTGACAGGGGTTAATGAAAAACTGTTTTTT	CASSLTGVNEKLFF
.	TRBV7-3	TRBJ2-2	TRBD2	TGTGCCAGCAGCTTAGGGGCTAGCGGGAACACCGGGGAGCTGTTTTTT	CASSLGASGNTGELFF
.	TRBV10-3	TRBJ1-3	.	TGTGCCATCAGTGAGTCTACCAGGGCGAACACCATATATTTT	CAISESTRANTIYF
.	TRBV12-3/TRBV12-4	TRBJ2-3	TRBD1	TGTGCCAGCAGTTTTAACAGGGGAGATACGCAGTATTTT	CASSFNRGDTQYF
.	TRBV19	TRBJ2-1	TRBD1	TGTGCCAGTAGTAAATTCTCAGGGGGCCCCTACAATGAGCAGTTCTTC	CASSKFSGGPYNEQFF
once	TRBV27	TRBJ2-2	TRBD1	TGTGCCAGCAGTTTTGCTGGGACAGTAAACGCCGGGGAGCTGTTTTTT	CASSFAGTVNAGELFF
.	TRBV28	TRBJ1-6	TRBD1	TGTGCCAGCAGTTTCTACCGGACAGGGCATAATTCACCCCTCCACTTT	CASSFYRTGHNSPLHF
few	TRBV5-4	TRBJ1-4	.	TGTGCCAGCAGCTTGGAGCGCGGAGACCGGCTGTTTTTT	CASSLERGDRLFF
.	TRBV28	TRBJ2-7	.	TGTGCCAGCAGGCTGACCCTGGAGGAGCGCGAGCAGTACTTC	CASRLTLEEREQYF
.	TRBV11-3	TRBJ2-5	.	TGTGCCAGCAGCTTGTTCCCTAGCCAAGAGACCCAGTACTTC	CASSLFPSQETQYF
.	TRBV10-3	TRBJ2-3	TRBD2	TGTGCCATCAGTGACGTCCCGTTAGCGGGGATCACAGATACGCAGTATTTT	CAISDVPLAGITDTQYF
.	TRBV14	TRBJ2-3	TRBD2	TGTGCCAGCAGCCGAACACTAGCGGGGGGGCTGCTAGGCACAGATACGCAGTATTTT	CASSRTLAGGLLGTDTQYF
.	TRBV19	TRBJ1-2	TRBD1	TGTGCCAGTACCACCCCGGGACAGGGGTTTAAGGGCTATGGCTACACCTTC	CASTTPGQGFKGYGYTF
.	TRBV5-1	TRBJ2-5	TRBD1	TGCGCCAGCAGCCGATTGGGACAGGGGACCGGGGAGACCCAGTACTTC	CASSRLGQGTGETQYF
few	TRBV9	TRBJ2-7	.	TGTGCCAGCAGCGTAGATCCTATCTCCGGAGGGCCCTACGAGCAGTACTTC	CASSVDPISGGPYEQYF
.	TRBV9	TRBJ2-1	TRBD2	TGTGCCAGCAGCGCCGGGGCGGGACTAGCGGATGTGGGGGGATACAATGAGCAGTTCTTC	CASSAGAGLADVGGYNEQFF
.	TRBV19	TRBJ2-3	.	TGTGCCAGTAGTAATACGGGGGATAGCGCAGATACGCAGTATTTT	CASSNTGDSADTQYF
once	TRBV9	TRBJ1-2	.	TGTGCCAGCAGCGTAGACCGCGACTATGGCTACACCTTC	CASSVDRDYGYTF
.	TRBV12-3/TRBV12-4	TRBJ1-2	.	TGTGCCAGCGGGCGCCGGGGAAGACATGGCTACACCTTC	CASGRRGRHGYTF
once	TRBV3-1/TRBV3-2	TRBJ1-2	.	TGTGCCAGCAGCCACGGGCAGGGCTATGGCTACACCTTC	CASSHGQGYGYTF
.	TRBV29-1	TRBJ2-2	.	TGCAGCGGACTAGGGAACACCGGGGAGCTGTTTTTT	CSGLGNTGELFF
once	TRBV27	TRBJ2-3	TRBD1	TGTGCCAGCAGTTCTTGGACAGGGGAGGGCACAGATACGCAGTATTTT	CASSSWTGEGTDTQYF
.	TRBV3-1/TRBV3-2	TRBJ1-2	TRBD1	TGTGCCAGCAGCCTCTCGGGACAGGTATATGGCTACACCTTC	CASSLSGQVYGYTF
.	TRBV9	TRBJ2-2	.	TGTGCCAGCAGCGTAGTTCCCTGGAGGGACACCGGGGAGCTGTTTTTT	CASSVVPWRDTGELFF